The 16 T cell receptor beta chains listed next were all sequenced from one sample in a study of T-cell memory formation after mild COVID-19. TCRdb independently ran MiXCR on the 5' RACE reads; one entry per CDR3 protein. The table has about 390,000 distinct CDR3 sequences, roughly 15% seen once; the top ten hold about 22%. The sample consisted of PBMCs or a T cell subset sorted from them (not recorded which). The origin of the receptors is a man aged 18 to 30 who had mild COVID-19 (a few samples of this study predate the infection). Cell type and time point are not known.

This clonotype was counted between two and nine times. CDR3 sequence (DNA): TGTGCCAGCAGTCCAGGACAGGGGGTATATGATGAAAAACTGTTTTTT. Translated, it gives CASSPGQGVYDEKLFF. The chain uses TRBV12-3 or TRBV12-4 and TRBJ1-4, with 10 bases aligning to TRBD1. Trimming at V came to 5 bases and at J to 6 bases, leaving 9 bases not matched to a gene. The CDR3 runs 16 residues.

The chain is built from TRBV11-2 and TRBJ2-3; 7 bases are shared with TRBD2. Germline V gene sequence: CDR1 SGHAT, CDR2 FQNNGV. V lost 4 bases to trimming and J lost 5 bases; unmatched junction nucleotides: 0. This CDR3 region has 12 residues. The CDR3 protein is CASSWGGDTQYF. The CDR3 bases are TGTGCCAGCAGCTGGGGGGGAGATACGCAGTATTTT.

J is TRBJ2-3 and V is TRBV7-3; no clear D gene. The V gene lost 1 base and the J gene lost 5 bases, with 16 bases spanning the gap. This CDR3 spans 16 amino acids. Per germline, CDR1 SGHTA and CDR2 FQGTGA. The CDR3 region is CASSLRAPAKGDTQYF. CDR3 nucleotide sequence: TGTGCCAGCAGCTTAAGAGCCCCCGCAAAGGGAGATACGCAGTATTTT.

This chain connects TRBV7-8 to TRBJ2-4; a possible D gene is TRBD1 (6 bases). Germline assignment: CDR1 SGHVS and CDR2 FQNEAQ. The V end lost 5 bases, the J end lost 0 bases, and 23 bases lay between the germline ends. The CDR3 extends over 19 amino acids. The DNA of the CDR3 is TGTGCCAGCAGCCCTAACTGGGCAGGGGCCACGCCAGCCAAAAACATTCAGTACTTC. It yields the protein CASSPNWAGATPAKNIQYF.

This sequence joins TRBV15 and TRBJ1-5, with TRBD1 matching 7 bases. J was trimmed by 1 base and V by 3 bases; bases with no gene match: 9. Per the germline V gene, CDR1 is LNHNV and CDR2 is YYDKDF (reference sequence). The CDR3 has 17 amino acids. CDR3 residues: CATSRVDRARSNQPQHF. DNA for the CDR3: TGTGCCACCAGCAGGGTTGACAGGGCGAGGAGCAATCAGCCCCAGCATTTT.

This chain uses TRBV28 with TRBJ2-3, with a weak D call TRBD2 (5 bases). V was shortened by 7 bases and J by 6 bases, with 17 bases between the two germline ends. Germline CDR1 MDHEN, CDR2 SYDVKM. There are 14 residues in the CDR3. CDR3 DNA: TGTGCCAGCATAAGCAGCGGACGGAGGGATACGCAGTATTTT. It codes for CASISSGRRDTQYF.

This clonotype was counted only a few times. The chain employs TRBV20-1 and TRBJ1-4; TRBD1 might be the D (6 bases). V was shortened by 3 bases and J by 8 bases, with 10 bases between the two germline ends. In germline, CDR1 is DFQATT, CDR2 SNEGSKA (reference sequence). The CDR3 length is 12 residues. CDR3 sequence (DNA): TGCAGTGCTAGGGGGGGGCAGGAAAAACTGTTTTTT. It specifies CSARGGQEKLFF.

The gene calls are TRBV6-6 and TRBJ2-2; 12 bases align to TRBD2. Trimming removed 6 bases from V and 1 base from J; junction bases left unmatched: 12. Germline V lookup: CDR1 MNHNY, CDR2 SVGAGI (reference sequence). The CDR3 contains 19 residues. CDR3 region: CASRLLAGGLRRNTGELFF. Here the CDR3 DNA reads TGTGCCAGCAGGCTACTAGCGGGGGGCCTCAGACGGAACACCGGGGAGCTGTTTTTT.

The V and J genes are TRBV9 and TRBJ1-2; D gene uncertain. The CDR3 spans 13 residues. Trimming removed 4 bases at V and 7 bases at J, with 14 bases between. Germline assignment: CDR1 SGDLS and CDR2 YYNGEE. The CDR3 is CASSPTTLGGYTF. Here the CDR3 DNA reads TGTGCCAGCAGCCCGACGACCCTCGGTGGCTACACCTTC.

This clonotype was seen repeatedly, ten times or more. The chain employs TRBV7-9 and TRBJ1-6; tentatively, D is TRBD1 (5 bases). V was pared by 3 bases and J by 8 bases, with 5 bases between. Looked up from germline, CDR1 is SEHNR and CDR2 is FQNEAQ (reference sequence). CDR3 size: 12 residues. The CDR3 here is CASSLGDSPLHF. CDR3 coding DNA: TGTGCCAGCAGCTTGGGGGATTCACCCCTCCACTTT.

This clonotype has just a few counts. The J gene is TRBJ2-1, the V gene TRBV2, with 12 bases identical to TRBD2. This CDR3 contains 17 residues. The germline CDR1 and CDR2 sequences are SNHLY and FYNNEI. The V and J ends lost 6 bases and 4 bases, in that order; junction bases with no gene match: 10. CDR3 protein: CASSQTSGGFPYNEQFF. The CDR3 DNA sequence: TGTGCCAGCAGCCAGACTAGCGGGGGCTTCCCTTACAATGAGCAGTTCTTC.

The chain couples TRBV7-6 to TRBJ2-7; TRBD1 is a possible D gene (7 bases). CDR1 is SGHVS and CDR2 is FNYEAQ in the germline V gene. The length of the CDR3 is 15 residues. Trimming pared 2 bases from V and 1 base from J, leaving 12 bases between. The CDR3 DNA sequence: TGTGCCAGCAGCTTACTTCAGGGGGGATCCTACGAGCAGTACTTC. The encoded protein is CASSLLQGGSYEQYF.

This clonotype has more than one count but fewer than ten. This chain connects TRBV4-3 to TRBJ1-1; D is uncertain. V was trimmed by 8 bases and J by 2 bases, leaving 12 bases between them. Germline V lookup: CDR1 LGHNA, CDR2 YSLEER. The CDR3 contains 13 residues. CDR3 nucleotide sequence: TGCGCCAGCCGGAAAGCGATTAACACTGAAGCTTTCTTT. This translates into CASRKAINTEAFF.

The V call is TRBV2, the J call TRBJ2-7; D assignment may be TRBD1 or TRBD2 (6 bases each). In germline, CDR1 is SNHLY, CDR2 FYNNEI. The length of the CDR3 is 14 residues. V was shortened by 8 bases and J by 0 bases, with 14 bases between the two germline ends. CDR3 sequence: CASVDGGLSYEQYF. The CDR3 coding sequence is TGTGCCAGCGTTGACGGGGGCCTCTCCTACGAGCAGTACTTC. Variable domain in full (rest from reference TRBV2 and TRBJ2-7): EPEVTQTPSHQVTQMGQEVILRCVPISNHLYFYWYRQILGQKVEFLVSFYNNEISEKSEIFDDQFSVERPDGSNFTLKIRSTKLEDSAMYFCASVDGGLSYEQYFGPGTRLTVT.

The chain couples TRBV19 to TRBJ1-5; unclear D gene. CDR1 is LNHDA, CDR2 SQIVND, per germline (reference sequence). The CDR3 runs to 14 residues. V was shortened by 5 bases and J by 4 bases, with 12 bases between the two germline ends. CDR3 coding DNA: TGTGCCAGTAGTGTCCCGACACAGAATCAGCCCCAGCATTTT. Protein sequence: CASSVPTQNQPQHF.

The chain links TRBV5-1 to TRBJ1-2; 10 bases are shared with TRBD1. V gave up 6 bases and J gave up 6 bases; unmatched junction bases: 11. There are 15 residues in the CDR3. CDR1 and CDR2 (germline): SGHRS, YFSETQ. The CDR3 region is CASTSARDRGHGYTF. The CDR3 region has the DNA TGCGCCAGCACAAGCGCACGGGACAGGGGCCATGGCTACACCTTC.